The 18 T cell receptor beta chains presented below share a single source sample, sequenced in a study of blood T cell repertoires in COVID-19. TCRdb's table, derived via immunoSEQ multiplex PCR, lists solely in-frame clones and lacks some. The profile shows around 290,000 clones, approximately 91% of them singletons. The sequencing sample was made of peripheral blood. The receptors were sampled from a woman aged 25 to 39 with COVID-19, enrolled during active disease.

The genes are TRBV27 and TRBJ2-7, with 10 bases lining up with TRBD1. J lost 4 bases, V lost 4 bases, and 4 bases had no gene match. Germline loops: CDR1 MNHEY, CDR2 SMNVEV (reference sequence). This CDR3 is 14 amino acids long. Here the CDR3 DNA reads TGTGCCAGCAGTTCAGCGGACAGGGGGTACGAGCAGTACTTC. Translated, it gives CASSSADRGYEQYF.

This clone came up a few times. The rearrangement uses TRBV25-1 and TRBJ2-3, with 7 nucleotides matching TRBD1. The ends lost 4 bases at V and 3 bases at J; junction bases unmatched: 10. The CDR3 is 16 amino acids. Germline V gives CDR1 MGHDK, CDR2 SYGVNS. The CDR3: CASSASRDSITDTQYF. CDR3 sequence (DNA): TGTGCCAGCAGTGCCTCTCGGGACAGCATAACAGATACGCAGTATTTT.

J is TRBJ2-2 and V is TRBV2, with D unclear. V was clipped by 8 bases and J by 6 bases, with 10 bases between them. CDR1 SNHLY and CDR2 FYNNEI come from the germline V gene. The CDR3 covers 12 residues. The DNA for the CDR3 is TGTGCCAGCCGCTTAGTGCCCGGGGAGCTGTTTTTT. Protein: CASRLVPGELFF. The complete variable domain, with remaining parts taken from reference TRBV2 and TRBJ2-2, reads EPEVTQTPSHQVTQMGQEVILRCVPISNHLYFYWYRQILGQKVEFLVSFYNNEISEKSEIFDDQFSVERPDGSNFTLKIRSTKLEDSAMYFCASRLVPGELFFGEGSRLTVL.

A single count supports this clone. This CDR3 reads CASSISGVTGELFF. CDR3 nucleotide sequence: TGTGCCAGTAGTATATCGGGGGTTACCGGGGAGCTGTTTTTT. The V and J genes are TRBV19 and TRBJ2-2, with D possibly being TRBD2 (6 bases). CDR3 size: 14 residues. Germline loops: CDR1 LNHDA, CDR2 SQIVND (reference sequence). Between the trimmed V and J ends, which lost 2 bases and 5 bases, there was a span of 9 bases. Variable domain in full (rest from reference TRBV19 and TRBJ2-2): DGGITQSPKYLFRKEGQNVTLSCEQNLNHDAMYWYRQDPGQGLRLIYYSQIVNDFQKGDIAEGYSVSREKKESFPLTVTSAQKNPTAFYLCASSISGVTGELFFGEGSRLTVL.

The rearrangement uses TRBV6-5 and TRBJ2-7; weak D call: TRBD2 (5 bases). V was cut by 10 bases and J by 0 bases, with 16 bases left in between. Germline V gives CDR1 MNHEY, CDR2 SVGAGI. The length of the CDR3 is 14 residues. The CDR3 here is CATLKDWFSYEQYF. The CDR3 bases are TGTGCCACCCTAAAGGACTGGTTCTCCTACGAGCAGTACTTC.

CDR3 in amino acids: CSASGGRVTEAFF. The CDR3 nucleotides read TGCAGTGCTAGTGGAGGGAGGGTGACTGAAGCTTTCTTT. This sequence joins TRBV20-1 and TRBJ1-1; D gene unclear. This CDR3 spans 13 amino acids. Between the trimmed V and J ends, which lost 3 bases and 5 bases, there was a span of 13 bases. Germline CDR1 is DFQATT and CDR2 is SNEGSKA (reference sequence).

The J gene is TRBJ1-1, the V gene TRBV12-3 or TRBV12-4; D is unclear. This CDR3 has 12 amino acids. V dropped 10 bases and J dropped 5 bases, with 14 bases sitting between them. The CDR3 region has the DNA TGTGCCATTCAAGCGGGTTTTACTGAAGCTTTCTTT. This gives the protein CAIQAGFTEAFF.

The chain employs TRBV11-2 and TRBJ1-1; no reliable D call. V lost 5 bases, J lost 1 base, and 8 bases lay in between. The CDR3 has 13 amino acids. Per the germline V gene, CDR1 is SGHAT and CDR2 is FQNNGV. Here the CDR3 reads CASSSTGNTEAFF. The CDR3 DNA is TGTGCCAGCAGCAGCACGGGGAACACTGAAGCTTTCTTT.

V and J are TRBV19 and TRBJ1-2; 9 nucleotides align to TRBD1. The CDR3 has 14 residues. The germline CDR1 and CDR2 sequences are LNHDA and SQIVND (reference sequence). V shed 7 bases, J shed 7 bases, and the junction held 10 bases outside the gene matches. This CDR3 reads CASTKSRDRVGYTF. CDR3 coding DNA: TGTGCCAGTACCAAATCTCGGGACAGGGTTGGCTACACCTTC.

The chain links TRBV27 to TRBJ2-7, with 7 bases aligning to TRBD2. Per the germline V gene, CDR1 is MNHEY and CDR2 is SMNVEV (reference sequence). V shed 2 bases and J 4 bases; nucleotides not matched to a gene: 2. This CDR3 is built from 13 residues. CDR3 DNA: TGTGCCAGCAGTTTAGGGAGGGATTACGAGCAGTACTTC. This sequence encodes CASSLGRDYEQYF.

The V and J genes are TRBV9 and TRBJ1-2; D not resolved. This CDR3 region has 15 residues. V gave up 0 bases and J gave up 2 bases, with 11 bases separating them. Germline V lookup: CDR1 SGDLS, CDR2 YYNGEE. Written as DNA, the CDR3 is TGTGCCAGCAGCGTAGCAACAGAGATGAACTATGGCTACACCTTC. Its translation: CASSVATEMNYGYTF.

The chain carries TRBV10-3 and TRBJ2-7; 9 bases match TRBD1. J lost 4 bases, V lost 6 bases, and 10 bases had no gene match. This CDR3 contains 15 residues. Germline values: CDR1 ENHRY, CDR2 SYGVKD. Here the CDR3 DNA reads TGTGCCATCAGGGGAACCGGGACAGGGCAATACGAGCAGTACTTC. This gives the protein CAIRGTGTGQYEQYF.

The genes are TRBV27 and TRBJ2-7, with TRBD1 matching 8 bases. The CDR3 spans 14 residues. Trimming at V came to 6 bases and at J to 3 bases, leaving 7 bases not matched to a gene. Germline CDR1 and CDR2: MNHEY and SMNVEV (reference sequence). The CDR3, as DNA: TGTGCCAGCAGATCCCGGGACAGGCTCTACGAGCAGTACTTC. Translating gives CASRSRDRLYEQYF.

The rearrangement joins TRBV5-8 to TRBJ1-5, with 7 nucleotides matching TRBD1. Germline values: CDR1 SGHTS, CDR2 YDEGEE. The CDR3 consists of 14 residues. Trimming cost V 6 bases and J 2 bases; bases outside gene matches: 5. The CDR3 region has the DNA TGTGCCAGCACCCTTGACAGGGGCAATCAGCCCCAGCATTTT. This translates into CASTLDRGNQPQHF.

V is TRBV28 and J is TRBJ1-5; D unclear. Germline V lookup: CDR1 MDHEN, CDR2 SYDVKM. V was clipped by 2 bases and J by 4 bases, with 9 bases between them. CDR3 length equals 14 residues. The CDR3 spells CASSLPGMNQPQHF. CDR3 DNA sequence: TGTGCCAGCAGTTTACCGGGTATGAATCAGCCCCAGCATTTT.

J is TRBJ2-1 and V is TRBV11-2; D is perhaps TRBD2 (5 bases). The V gene lost 0 bases and the J gene lost 2 bases, with 8 bases spanning the gap. The CDR3 is 15 residues long. CDR1 and CDR2 (germline): SGHAT, FQNNGV. The CDR3 loop is CASSLDRGTYNEQFF. CDR3 sequence (DNA): TGTGCCAGCAGCTTAGATCGGGGAACCTACAATGAGCAGTTCTTC. The full variable domain, rest sourced from reference TRBV11-2 and TRBJ2-1, is EAGVAQSPRYKIIEKRQSVAFWCNPISGHATLYWYQQILGQGPKLLIQFQNNGVVDDSQLPKDRFSAERLKGVDSTLKIQPAKLEDSAVYLCASSLDRGTYNEQFFGPGTRLTVL.

This CDR3 reads CAWRGGVIEAFF. CDR3 in DNA: TGTGCCTGGAGAGGGGGGGTTATTGAAGCTTTCTTT. This chain joins TRBV30 and TRBJ1-1, with a possible D match to TRBD1 (6 bases). Germline lookup yields CDR1 GTSNPN and CDR2 SVGIG (reference sequence). The CDR3 totals 12 residues. V lost 3 bases, J lost 7 bases, and 12 bases lay in between.

This clone has only a few counts. The V gene is TRBV5-6, the J gene TRBJ2-3; D is possibly TRBD1 (6 bases). CDR1 and CDR2 from the germline V gene are SGHDT and YYEEEE. Trimming took 2 bases from V and 2 from J, leaving 9 bases between them. This CDR3 has 14 amino acids. The CDR3 bases are TGTGCCAGCAGCTTTAGGACAGACACAGATACGCAGTATTTT. Amino acid sequence: CASSFRTDTDTQYF.